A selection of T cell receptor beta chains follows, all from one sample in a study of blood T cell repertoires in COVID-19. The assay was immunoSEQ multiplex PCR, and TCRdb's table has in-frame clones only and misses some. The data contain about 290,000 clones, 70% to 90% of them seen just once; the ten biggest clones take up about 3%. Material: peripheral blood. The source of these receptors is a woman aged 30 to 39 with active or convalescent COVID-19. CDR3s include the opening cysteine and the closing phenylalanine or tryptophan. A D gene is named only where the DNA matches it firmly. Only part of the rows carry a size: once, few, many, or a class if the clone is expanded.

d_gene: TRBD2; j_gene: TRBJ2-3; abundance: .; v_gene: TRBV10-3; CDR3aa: CAISVGGLTDTQYF; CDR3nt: TGTGCCATCAGTGTGGGGGGACTAACAGATACGCAGTATTTT
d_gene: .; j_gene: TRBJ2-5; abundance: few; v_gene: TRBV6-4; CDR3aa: CASTETAQETQYF; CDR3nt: TGTGCCAGCACGGAGACAGCCCAGGAGACCCAGTACTTC
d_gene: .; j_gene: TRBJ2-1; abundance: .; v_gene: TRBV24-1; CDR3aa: CATSDEREQFF; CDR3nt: TGTGCCACCAGTGATGAGCGTGAGCAGTTCTTC
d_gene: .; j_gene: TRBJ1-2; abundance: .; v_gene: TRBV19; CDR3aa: CASSNTAISNYGYTF; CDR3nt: TGTGCCAGTAGCAATACAGCTATCTCTAACTATGGCTACACCTTC
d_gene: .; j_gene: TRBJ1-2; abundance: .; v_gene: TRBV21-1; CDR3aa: CARVADRDFFGYTF; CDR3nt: TGTGCCCGCGTCGCGGACAGGGACTTCTTTGGCTACACCTTC
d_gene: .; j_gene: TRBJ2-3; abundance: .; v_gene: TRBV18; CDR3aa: CASSIAPTDTQYF; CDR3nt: TGTGCCAGCTCAATAGCGCCCACAGATACGCAGTATTTT
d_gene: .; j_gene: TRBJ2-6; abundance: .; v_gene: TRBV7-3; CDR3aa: CASSPQGGGSGANVLTF; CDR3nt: TGTGCCAGCAGCCCTCAGGGAGGGGGCTCTGGGGCCAACGTCCTGACTTTC
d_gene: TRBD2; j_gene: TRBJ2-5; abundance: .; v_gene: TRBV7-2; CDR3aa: CASSLARGGREETQYF; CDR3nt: TGTGCCAGCAGCTTAGCACGGGGGGGCCGGGAGGAGACCCAGTACTTC
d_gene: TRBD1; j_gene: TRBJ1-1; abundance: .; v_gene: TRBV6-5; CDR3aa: CASSTTGGMNTEAFF; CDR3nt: TGTGCCAGCAGTACAACAGGGGGTATGAACACTGAAGCTTTCTTT
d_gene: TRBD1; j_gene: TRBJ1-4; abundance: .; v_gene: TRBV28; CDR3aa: CASSRFGTGGQKLFF; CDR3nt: TGTGCCAGCAGCCGATTCGGGACAGGGGGCCAAAAACTGTTTTTT
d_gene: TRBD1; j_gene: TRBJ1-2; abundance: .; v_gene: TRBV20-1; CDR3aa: CSASIGGVSSGYTF; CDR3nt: TGCAGTGCTAGTATAGGGGGCGTCTCTAGTGGCTACACCTTC
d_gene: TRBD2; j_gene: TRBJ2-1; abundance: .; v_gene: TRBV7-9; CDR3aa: CASSRLAGGEQFF; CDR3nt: TGTGCCAGCAGCCGACTAGCGGGTGGTGAGCAGTTCTTC
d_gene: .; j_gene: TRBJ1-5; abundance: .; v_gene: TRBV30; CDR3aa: CAWSVGADQPQHF; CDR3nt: TGTGCCTGGAGTGTGGGGGCCGATCAGCCCCAGCATTTT
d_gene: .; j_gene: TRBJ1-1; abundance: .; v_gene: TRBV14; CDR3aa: CASSQSLRAEAFF; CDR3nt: TGTGCCAGCAGCCAATCGCTCAGGGCTGAAGCTTTCTTT
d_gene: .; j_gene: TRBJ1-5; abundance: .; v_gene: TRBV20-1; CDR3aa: CSASATHSNQPQHF; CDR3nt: TGCAGTGCTAGTGCGACACATAGCAATCAGCCCCAGCATTTT
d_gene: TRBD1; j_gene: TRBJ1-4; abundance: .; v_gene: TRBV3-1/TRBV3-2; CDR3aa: CASSPVRDSASTNEKLFF; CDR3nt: TGTGCCAGCAGCCCCGTCCGGGACAGCGCATCAACTAATGAAAAACTGTTTTTT
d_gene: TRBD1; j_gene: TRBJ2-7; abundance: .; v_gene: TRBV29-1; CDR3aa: CSVSRDSGTYEQYF; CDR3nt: TGCAGCGTTTCCCGGGACAGCGGTACCTACGAGCAGTACTTC
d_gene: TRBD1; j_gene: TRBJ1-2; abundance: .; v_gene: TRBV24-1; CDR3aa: CATSAAGQRYGYTF; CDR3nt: TGTGCCACCAGTGCTGCGGGACAGCGTTATGGCTACACCTTC
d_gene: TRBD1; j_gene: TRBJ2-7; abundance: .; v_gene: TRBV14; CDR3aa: CASSHAPGTGGSYEQYF; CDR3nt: TGTGCCAGCAGCCATGCCCCCGGGACAGGCGGCTCCTACGAGCAGTACTTC
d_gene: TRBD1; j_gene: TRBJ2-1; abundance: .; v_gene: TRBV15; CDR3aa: CATSRGGQGPKGANNEQFF; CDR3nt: TGTGCCACCAGCAGAGGGGGACAGGGCCCGAAGGGGGCAAACAATGAGCAGTTCTTC
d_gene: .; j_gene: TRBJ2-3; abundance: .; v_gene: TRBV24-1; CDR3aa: CATSDGGYTDTQYF; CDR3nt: TGTGCCACCAGTGATGGGGGCTATACAGATACGCAGTATTTT
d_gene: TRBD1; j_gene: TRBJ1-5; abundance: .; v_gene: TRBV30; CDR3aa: CAWSTGDQPQHF; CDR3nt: TGTGCCTGGAGTACAGGGGATCAGCCCCAGCATTTT
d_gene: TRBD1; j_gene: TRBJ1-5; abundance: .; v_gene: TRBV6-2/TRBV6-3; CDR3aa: CASSGTGRALNNQPQHF; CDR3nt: TGTGCCAGCAGTGGGACAGGCCGAGCGCTTAACAATCAGCCCCAGCATTTT
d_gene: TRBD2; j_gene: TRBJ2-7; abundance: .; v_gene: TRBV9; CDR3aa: CASSVDPGGPYEQYF; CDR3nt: TGTGCCAGCAGCGTAGACCCGGGGGGGCCCTACGAGCAGTACTTC
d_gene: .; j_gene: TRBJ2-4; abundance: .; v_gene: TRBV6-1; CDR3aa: CASSEADRNIQYF; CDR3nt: TGTGCCAGCAGTGAAGCCGACAGGAACATTCAGTACTTC
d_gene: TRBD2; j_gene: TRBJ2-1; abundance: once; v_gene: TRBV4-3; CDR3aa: CASSQDRAGGPRFYNEQFF; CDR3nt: TGCGCCAGCAGCCAAGATAGGGCGGGGGGGCCACGGTTTTACAATGAGCAGTTCTTC
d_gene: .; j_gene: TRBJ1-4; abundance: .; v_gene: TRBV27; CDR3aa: CASSLGARGEKLFF; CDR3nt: TGTGCCAGCAGTTTAGGGGCGAGAGGTGAAAAACTGTTTTTT
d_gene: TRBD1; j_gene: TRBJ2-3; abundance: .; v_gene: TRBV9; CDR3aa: CASSVATVTGGPPRTTDTQYF; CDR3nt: TGTGCCAGCAGCGTAGCTACTGTGACAGGGGGCCCCCCCAGGACCACAGATACGCAGTATTTT